This T cell receptor (beta chain) was profiled in a study of shared clonotypes between healthy human individuals. Healthy and HIV-negative, the adult donors had no recent acute infections or vaccinations. This clone was detected once. This was a deep-level run. Genomic DNA of each subset was evenly split across several immunoSEQ plates. TCRdb keeps only in-frame clones here, not all; method: immunoSEQ multiplex PCR. This table has roughly 2 million clones, about 94% appearing once. The specimen sequenced was naive CD4+ T cells sorted from blood. This sample's subset: CD45RA+ positively selected. This sequence originates from a young man in good health.

The CDR3 DNA sequence: TGTGCCAGCAGCTTAGCTCTTCAACAGCCCCAGCATTTT. Its protein product is CASSLALQQPQHF. This chain connects TRBV7-9 to TRBJ1-5; the D is unclear. This CDR3 region has 13 residues. The V gene lost 0 bases and the J gene lost 7 bases, with 7 bases spanning the gap. Germline V gene sequence: CDR1 SEHNR, CDR2 FQNEAQ (reference sequence).